The rows below give T cell receptor beta chains drawn from one sample of a study of T cells in Graves' hyperthyroidism and ophthalmopathy. TCRdb independently ran MiXCR on the multiplex PCR reads; one entry per CDR3 protein. The sample has roughly 650,000 distinct CDR3 sequences, around 15% seen once. Source material: blood. All receptors derive from a woman in her thirties or forties with Graves' ophthalmopathy. CDR3s include the opening cysteine and the closing phenylalanine or tryptophan. The D gene is left open where the match is weak. Not every row has a clone size; where given, it reads once, few, many or a size class.

abundance: many
v_gene: TRBV28
j_gene: TRBJ2-2
d_gene: -
CDR3nt: TGTGCCAGCAGCCTCCTGACAGAAATGAACACCGGGGAGCTGTTTTTT
CDR3aa: CASSLLTEMNTGELFF

abundance: many
v_gene: TRBV28
j_gene: TRBJ2-4
d_gene: TRBD2
CDR3nt: TGTGCCAGCAGTTCCGGGACTAGCGGGAGGGCCGACATTCAGTACTTC
CDR3aa: CASSSGTSGRADIQYF

abundance: few
v_gene: TRBV7-9
j_gene: TRBJ1-1
d_gene: -
CDR3nt: TGTGCCAGCAGCTTAGCCCTGCGCCTGGGCACTGAAGCTTTCTTT
CDR3aa: CASSLALRLGTEAFF

abundance: few
v_gene: TRBV11-2
j_gene: TRBJ2-5
d_gene: -
CDR3nt: TGTGCCCGCAGCCCACCAGGGGCTCAAGAGACCCAGTACTTC
CDR3aa: CARSPPGAQETQYF

abundance: many
v_gene: TRBV2
j_gene: TRBJ2-7
d_gene: TRBD2
CDR3nt: TGTGCCAGCACTCTGGGACTAGCGATTACCTACGAGCAGTACTTC
CDR3aa: CASTLGLAITYEQYF

abundance: -
v_gene: TRBV18
j_gene: TRBJ1-4
d_gene: -
CDR3nt: TGTGCCAGCTCACCACGAGGTGGATTGGGTGAAAAACTGTTTTTT
CDR3aa: CASSPRGGLGEKLFF

abundance: many
v_gene: TRBV30
j_gene: TRBJ2-1
d_gene: -
CDR3nt: TGTGCCTGGAGTGTAGTGTACAATGAGCAGTTCTTC
CDR3aa: CAWSVVYNEQFF

abundance: many
v_gene: TRBV11-2
j_gene: TRBJ2-1
d_gene: TRBD2
CDR3nt: TGTGCCAGCAGCTTTACGGCGGGAGGGTTTTATGAGCAGTTCTTC
CDR3aa: CASSFTAGGFYEQFF

abundance: few
v_gene: TRBV5-1
j_gene: TRBJ2-1
d_gene: -
CDR3nt: TGCGCCAGCGCTTGGGGCAGGGGCTACAATGAGCAGTTCTTC
CDR3aa: CASAWGRGYNEQFF

abundance: many
v_gene: TRBV20-1
j_gene: TRBJ2-6
d_gene: -
CDR3nt: TGCAGTGCTAGAGCCCTAAATACCTCTGGGGCCAACGTCCTGACTTTC
CDR3aa: CSARALNTSGANVLTF

abundance: -
v_gene: TRBV6-1
j_gene: TRBJ1-4
d_gene: -
CDR3nt: TGTGCCAGCAGTGAAGGGACCCATTGGGAAAAACTGTTTTTT
CDR3aa: CASSEGTHWEKLFF

abundance: -
v_gene: TRBV24-1
j_gene: TRBJ1-1
d_gene: -
CDR3nt: TGTGCCACCAGTGATTCGCGTGGGGTGTACACTGAAGCTTTCTTT
CDR3aa: CATSDSRGVYTEAFF

abundance: many
v_gene: TRBV7-2
j_gene: TRBJ2-3
d_gene: -
CDR3nt: TGTGCCAGCGGGGGGAGGAACACAGATACGCAGTATTTT
CDR3aa: CASGGRNTDTQYF

abundance: -
v_gene: TRBV27
j_gene: TRBJ2-1
d_gene: TRBD2
CDR3nt: TGTGCCAGCAAGAAAAGAGCGGGAGGGAACAATGAGCAGTTCTTC
CDR3aa: CASKKRAGGNNEQFF

abundance: many
v_gene: TRBV12-3/TRBV12-4
j_gene: TRBJ1-1
d_gene: -
CDR3nt: TGTGCCAGTGGTCGAGGGGTCCTGAACACTGAAGCTTTCTTT
CDR3aa: CASGRGVLNTEAFF

abundance: -
v_gene: TRBV20-1
j_gene: TRBJ2-3
d_gene: TRBD1
CDR3nt: TGCAGTGCTAGGTTCGACAGGGCGGCAGATACGCAGTATTTT
CDR3aa: CSARFDRAADTQYF

abundance: few
v_gene: TRBV20-1
j_gene: TRBJ2-7
d_gene: TRBD2
CDR3nt: TGCAGTGCTATTACCGGGACTAGCGGGGCCGCTTACGAGCAGTACTTC
CDR3aa: CSAITGTSGAAYEQYF

abundance: -
v_gene: TRBV5-1
j_gene: TRBJ2-1
d_gene: -
CDR3nt: TGCGCCAGCAGCTTGGAAAGACTAGGCAATGAGCAGTTCTTC
CDR3aa: CASSLERLGNEQFF

abundance: few
v_gene: TRBV29-1
j_gene: TRBJ2-2
d_gene: TRBD2
CDR3nt: TGCAGCGTTGAATGGCGGGAGGGCGTGGGCACCGGGGAGCTGTTTTTT
CDR3aa: CSVEWREGVGTGELFF

abundance: -
v_gene: TRBV28
j_gene: TRBJ2-3
d_gene: TRBD1
CDR3nt: TGTGCCAGCAGTTCATCCGGGACAGGGGGCATGGATACGCAGTATTTT
CDR3aa: CASSSSGTGGMDTQYF

abundance: -
v_gene: TRBV4-1
j_gene: TRBJ2-6
d_gene: -
CDR3nt: TGCGCCAGCAGCCAAGCTCCAAACAGAGATTACTCTGGGGCCAACGTCCTGACTTTC
CDR3aa: CASSQAPNRDYSGANVLTF

abundance: -
v_gene: TRBV6-1
j_gene: TRBJ2-1
d_gene: -
CDR3nt: TGTGCCAGCAGTGTAAGGGGGGCGGAATACAATGAGCAGTTCTTC
CDR3aa: CASSVRGAEYNEQFF

abundance: -
v_gene: TRBV2
j_gene: TRBJ2-1
d_gene: -
CDR3nt: TGTGCCAGCAAGGTGGAGTCCGATTCCAATGAGCAGTTCTTC
CDR3aa: CASKVESDSNEQFF

abundance: -
v_gene: TRBV4-1
j_gene: TRBJ1-1
d_gene: -
CDR3nt: TGCGCCAGCAGCCAAGAAGGGACTAGTTCTTGGAACACTGAAGCTTTCTTT
CDR3aa: CASSQEGTSSWNTEAFF

abundance: many
v_gene: TRBV20-1
j_gene: TRBJ2-7
d_gene: TRBD1
CDR3nt: TGCAGTGCTGAAACCGGACAGGGTTTGGACGAGCAGTACTTC
CDR3aa: CSAETGQGLDEQYF

abundance: many
v_gene: TRBV20-1
j_gene: TRBJ2-3
d_gene: -
CDR3nt: TGCAGTGCTAGAGATCCTCTGGGAGGCACAGATACGCAGTATTTT
CDR3aa: CSARDPLGGTDTQYF

abundance: -
v_gene: TRBV7-2
j_gene: TRBJ2-5
d_gene: -
CDR3nt: TGTGCCAGCAGTGAACAAGCCGGGGAGACCCAGTACTTC
CDR3aa: CASSEQAGETQYF

abundance: many
v_gene: TRBV6-1
j_gene: TRBJ2-4
d_gene: -
CDR3nt: TGTGCCAGCAGTGAAAGAAAGGAAGGGGCGAAAAACATTCAGTACTTC
CDR3aa: CASSERKEGAKNIQYF

abundance: many
v_gene: TRBV12-3/TRBV12-4
j_gene: TRBJ2-5
d_gene: TRBD2
CDR3nt: TGTGCCAGCAGCACACTAGCGGGGGGTCGGGAGACCCAGTACTTC
CDR3aa: CASSTLAGGRETQYF

abundance: many
v_gene: TRBV29-1
j_gene: TRBJ2-3
d_gene: -
CDR3nt: TGCAGCGCCGCTGGCCTACCCCGGGGGTCCAGCACAGATACGCAGTATTTT
CDR3aa: CSAAGLPRGSSTDTQYF

abundance: many
v_gene: TRBV5-1
j_gene: TRBJ1-1
d_gene: -
CDR3nt: TGCGCCAGCAGCCGCGGGGTTCAGGAGAACACTGAAGCTTTCTTT
CDR3aa: CASSRGVQENTEAFF

abundance: many
v_gene: TRBV5-1
j_gene: TRBJ1-1
d_gene: -
CDR3nt: TGCGCCAGCAGCTTTACATCGGCAGAGGGTACTGAAGCTTTCTTT
CDR3aa: CASSFTSAEGTEAFF

abundance: many
v_gene: TRBV27
j_gene: TRBJ1-4
d_gene: -
CDR3nt: TGTGCCAGCAGTCCAGGCTTCTACGGTAATGAAAAACTGTTTTTT
CDR3aa: CASSPGFYGNEKLFF

abundance: many
v_gene: TRBV28
j_gene: TRBJ2-7
d_gene: -
CDR3nt: TGTGCCAGCAGTTTACAACAGGTCGGCGAGCAGTACTTC
CDR3aa: CASSLQQVGEQYF

abundance: -
v_gene: TRBV9
j_gene: TRBJ1-6
d_gene: -
CDR3nt: TGTGCCAGCAGCGTAGAGGGTACCAATTCACCCCTCCACTTT
CDR3aa: CASSVEGTNSPLHF

abundance: many
v_gene: TRBV6-5
j_gene: TRBJ1-1
d_gene: -
CDR3nt: TGTGCCAGCAGTTACTCCGGGCCTGAAGCTTTCTTT
CDR3aa: CASSYSGPEAFF

abundance: -
v_gene: TRBV20-1
j_gene: TRBJ1-6
d_gene: TRBD1
CDR3nt: TGCAGTGCTACTCCCATGGGACAGAGTAATTCACCCCTCCACTTT
CDR3aa: CSATPMGQSNSPLHF

abundance: -
v_gene: TRBV27
j_gene: TRBJ1-6
d_gene: TRBD1
CDR3nt: TGTGCCAGCAGTCATGCGGACAGGGGGCGGAATAATTCATCCCTCCACTTT
CDR3aa: CASSHADRGRNNSSLHF

abundance: -
v_gene: TRBV2
j_gene: TRBJ1-5
d_gene: TRBD1
CDR3nt: TGTGCCAGCAGCCGGGACAGGGCAAGCAATCAGCCCCAGCATTTT
CDR3aa: CASSRDRASNQPQHF

abundance: -
v_gene: TRBV27
j_gene: TRBJ1-2
d_gene: -
CDR3nt: TGTGCCAGTAGGGGGGGACGCTATGGCTACACCTTC
CDR3aa: CASRGGRYGYTF

abundance: -
v_gene: TRBV27
j_gene: TRBJ2-1
d_gene: -
CDR3nt: TGTGCCAGCAGTTTATTGGGGACTGCCAACAATGAGCAGTTCTTC
CDR3aa: CASSLLGTANNEQFF

abundance: many
v_gene: TRBV20-1
j_gene: TRBJ2-1
d_gene: -
CDR3nt: -
CDR3aa: CSARGRGLNNEQFFGPGGQFF

abundance: many
v_gene: TRBV7-2
j_gene: TRBJ1-1
d_gene: -
CDR3nt: TGTGCCAGCAGCCCGCAAAAGAACACTGAAGCTTTCTTT
CDR3aa: CASSPQKNTEAFF

abundance: few
v_gene: TRBV10-3
j_gene: TRBJ1-1
d_gene: -
CDR3nt: TGTGCCATCACCCCAACTTCGCGGAACACTGAAGCTTTCTTT
CDR3aa: CAITPTSRNTEAFF

abundance: many
v_gene: TRBV6-2/TRBV6-3
j_gene: TRBJ2-2
d_gene: -
CDR3nt: TGTGCCAGCAGCAAGACTAGACCGAACACCGGGGAGCTGTTTTTT
CDR3aa: CASSKTRPNTGELFF

abundance: many
v_gene: TRBV5-1
j_gene: TRBJ1-1
d_gene: -
CDR3nt: TGCGCCAGCAGCTCACGGCTGGACACTGAAGCTTTCTTT
CDR3aa: CASSSRLDTEAFF

abundance: -
v_gene: TRBV7-6
j_gene: TRBJ2-1
d_gene: TRBD2
CDR3nt: TGTGCCAGCAGCCCAATAGGGCGGGGGGGCTCCTACAATGAGCAGTTCTTC
CDR3aa: CASSPIGRGGSYNEQFF

abundance: -
v_gene: TRBV7-2
j_gene: TRBJ2-1
d_gene: -
CDR3nt: TGTGCCAGCAGCTTAGTTGCGGACAGAAGGCGCAATGAGCAGTTCTTC
CDR3aa: CASSLVADRRRNEQFF

abundance: many
v_gene: TRBV7-9
j_gene: TRBJ2-1
d_gene: TRBD1
CDR3nt: TGTGCCAGCAGCTTAGAGCTGGGACAGGGGGACCATGAGCAGTTCTTC
CDR3aa: CASSLELGQGDHEQFF